The 23 T cell receptor beta chains below all came from one sample that was sequenced in a study of T cell clonality in common variable immunodeficiency. The study's findings and limits: Fewer deletions and N-nucleotide insertions were reportedly seen in common variable immunodeficiency TCR beta sequences.

These TCRs are of unknown antigen specificity. Profiled with immunoSEQ multiplex PCR; TCRdb holds only in-frame clones, not every one. The data show about 26,000 clones, none appearing only once, with about a quarter held by the ten largest. The sample taken for sequencing was peripheral blood mononuclear cells. The receptors were sampled from a human donor with common variable immunodeficiency.

This clone appeared a few times. The read falls 3 residues short of the CDR3 end, and the missing part is taken from the germline J gene. The V and J genes are TRBV7-8 and TRBJ1-2, with D unclear. With 2 bases removed from V and 5 bases from J, the gap between germline ends came to 21 bases. Germline V gene sequence: CDR1 SGHVS, CDR2 FQNEAQ. The CDR3 has 17 residues. The CDR3 sequence: CASSLLTHGVIRYGYTF. CDR3 DNA (partial): TGTGCCAGCAGCTTACTCACCCACGGGGTGATCCGTTATGGC.

This clone was observed at least ten times. The read ends 3 residues early relative to the CDR3; the germline J gene fills the gap. J is TRBJ1-5 and V is TRBV7-2; D might be TRBD1 (6 bases). The CDR3 extends over 12 amino acids. The germline V gene has CDR1 SGHTA and CDR2 FQGNSA. The germline V and J ends were trimmed by 5 bases and 9 bases, with 11 bases remaining between them. The CDR3 loop reads CASSIETGPQHF. The sequenced part of the CDR3 DNA is TGTGCCAGCAGCATCGAGACAGGGCCC.

This clone was counted between two and nine times. With the read ending 3 residues before the CDR3 end, the germline J gene is used to fill in that end. The V gene is TRBV2, the J gene TRBJ2-5; 8 bases line up with TRBD1. J was trimmed by 5 bases and V by 5 bases; bases with no gene match: 10. The germline gives CDR1 SNHLY, CDR2 FYNNEI. CDR3 length: 15 amino acids. The DNA read from the CDR3 is TGTGCCAGCAGTCAGGGACAGGCAGGGGGTGAGACC. Protein sequence: CASSQGQAGGET. The CDR3, in full, reads CASSQGQAGGETQYF. The full variable domain, completed using reference TRBV2 and TRBJ2-5, is EPEVTQTPSHQVTQMGQEVILRCVPISNHLYFYWYRQILGQKVEFLVSFYNNEISEKSEIFDDQFSVERPDGSNFTLKIRSTKLEDSAMYFCASSQGQAGGETQYFGPGTRLLVL.

Only a few counts were recorded for this clone. The missing CDR3 end, 3 residues past where the read stops, is filled in from the germline J gene. The rearrangement links TRBV7-2 to TRBJ2-7; TRBD2 agrees at 7 bases. V gave up 4 bases and J gave up 4 bases; unmatched junction bases: 7. The CDR3 spans 14 residues. Germline V gene data show CDR1 as SGHTA and CDR2 as FQGNSA. The CDR3 loop reads CASSSLGGGYEQYF. Partial CDR3 DNA: TGTGCCAGCAGCTCACTTGGGGGGGGGTACGAG.

Remarks on this clone: The read halts 3 residues ahead of the CDR3 end, with the missing end drawn from the germline J gene. J is TRBJ2-5 and V is TRBV11-2; 9 bases are a match to TRBD1. Germline assignment: CDR1 SGHAT and CDR2 FQNNGV. This CDR3 has 14 amino acids. Trimming cost V 5 bases and J 2 bases; bases outside gene matches: 3. The CDR3 is CASSTGTGQETQYF. The covered CDR3 bases are TGTGCCAGCAGCACCGGGACAGGGCAAGAGACC.

This clone was counted ten times or more. The CDR3 is cut off 3 residues early in the read; its end comes from the germline J gene. The chain couples TRBV7-6 to TRBJ2-3, with 8 bases matching TRBD2. Trimming at V came to 0 bases and at J to 4 bases, leaving 6 bases not matched to a gene. The germline V gene encodes CDR1 SGHVS and CDR2 FNYEAQ. The CDR3 spans 16 residues. CDR3 in amino acids: CASSLAVAGNSDTQYF. Partial CDR3 DNA: TGTGCCAGCAGCTTAGCAGTAGCGGGAAATTCAGATACG.

This clone was detected many times. The CDR3 end is not reached by the read, which stops 3 residues before it; the germline J gene fills it in. The genes are TRBV28 and TRBJ2-7, with 9 bases lining up with TRBD2. The germline CDR1 and CDR2 sequences are MDHEN and SYDVKM. V was pared by 4 bases and J by 3 bases, with 10 bases of the junction left unmatched. This CDR3 is 16 amino acids long. The CDR3 protein is CASSSSSGTVHYEQYF. The sequenced part of the CDR3 DNA is TGTGCCAGCAGTTCCTCTAGCGGGACGGTACACTACGAG.

This clone was seen at least ten times. The read halts 3 residues ahead of the CDR3 end, with the missing end drawn from the germline J gene. The chain has TRBV6-2 or TRBV6-3 and TRBJ2-5; the match to TRBD2 covers 10 bases. V gave up 3 bases and J gave up 4 bases; unmatched junction bases: 11. The germline CDR1 and CDR2 sequences are MNHEY and SVGEGT. The CDR3 is 17 residues long. The CDR3 DNA, read in part, is TGTGCCAGCAGTTATCAGATCCAGCGGGGGGGCCGAGAGACC. Translation gives CASSYQIQRGGRET. In full, the CDR3 reads CASSYQIQRGGRETQYF.

This clone was seen a few times. Read coverage stops 3 residues before the CDR3 terminus; the germline J gene supplies the remainder. The chain has TRBV5-1 and TRBJ1-1; the match to TRBD1 covers 7 bases. The V gene end was trimmed by 6 bases and the J gene end by 0 bases; junction bases not matched to a gene: 2. Looked up from germline, CDR1 is SGHRS and CDR2 is YFSETQ. The CDR3 totals 13 residues. CDR3 DNA, as far as it was read: TGCGCCAGCACGGGACAGTTGAACACTGAA. Residues: CASTGQLNTE. The entire CDR3 sequence reads CASTGQLNTEAFF.

This clone was observed many times. From the germline J gene comes the end of the CDR3, since the read stops 3 residues before it. The V call is TRBV2, the J call TRBJ1-2; 8 nucleotides align to TRBD1. The CDR3 spans 12 residues. The ends lost 7 bases at V and 7 bases at J; junction bases unmatched: 5. Per the germline V gene, CDR1 is SNHLY and CDR2 is FYNNEI. Incomplete CDR3 DNA: TGTGCCAGCACCCTGGACAGGGCTGGC. This sequence encodes CASTLDRAG. In full, the CDR3 reads CASTLDRAGYTF.

This clone was seen many times. Coverage ceases 3 residues before the CDR3 finishes, and the germline J gene fills in the end. This rearrangement joins TRBV29-1 to TRBJ2-3, with D maybe TRBD1 (6 bases). The germline CDR1 and CDR2 sequences are SQVTM and ANQGSEA. The CDR3 is 13 amino acids. Incomplete CDR3 DNA: TGCAGCGTCTCGGGACATGCCGAGGGGTCG. Its protein is CSVSGHAEGS. The whole CDR3 reads CSVSGHAEGSQYF.

The sample holds a few counts of this clone. The CDR3 end lies 3 residues beyond the end of the read and is filled in from the germline J gene. V gene TRBV5-1 combines with J gene TRBJ2-2; D gene unclear. Germline V lookup: CDR1 SGHRS, CDR2 YFSETQ. V lost 0 bases and J 6 bases, leaving 6 bases between the germline ends. The CDR3 is 13 amino acids. CDR3: CASSLVVAGELFF. The part of the CDR3 DNA that was read is TGCGCCAGCAGCTTGGTCGTCGCCGGGGAG.

This clone was observed a handful of times. The CDR3 DNA, read in part, is TGTGCCAGCAGCGCCACAGGGTCCGGAGAGACC. Translated: CASSATGSGET. The whole CDR3 reads CASSATGSGETQYF. V is TRBV7-8 and J is TRBJ2-5, with a tentative D call TRBD1 (6 bases). Read data end 3 residues before the CDR3 end; the end is taken from the germline J gene. The CDR3 extends over 14 amino acids. In germline, CDR1 is SGHVS, CDR2 FQNEAQ. Trimming cost V 5 bases and J 4 bases, with 14 bases left between them.

Comment on this clone: The missing CDR3 end, 3 residues past where the read stops, is filled in from the germline J gene. V gene TRBV6-1 combines with J gene TRBJ2-1; 8 positions match TRBD2. The length of the CDR3 is 16 residues. Germline lookup yields CDR1 MNHNS and CDR2 SASEGT. V lost 1 base and J lost 6; bases outside the gene matches: 8. CDR3: CASSEVGLASINEQFF. The sequenced part of the CDR3 DNA is TGTGCCAGCAGTGAAGTTGGACTAGCTTCCATCAATGAG.

This clone came up a few times. The CDR3 end lies 3 residues beyond the end of the read and is filled in from the germline J gene. The chain links TRBV7-3 to TRBJ2-1; 8 bases align to TRBD2. Germline V gives CDR1 SGHTA, CDR2 FQGTGA. The CDR3 totals 15 residues. The V gene end was trimmed by 2 bases and the J gene end by 5 bases; junction bases not matched to a gene: 5. The CDR3 loop reads CASSLAGGGNNEQFF. Incomplete CDR3 DNA: TGTGCCAGCAGCTTAGCGGGAGGTGGGAACAATGAG.

Many counts were recorded for this clone. With the read ending 3 residues before the CDR3 end, the germline J gene is used to fill in that end. J is TRBJ2-4 and V is TRBV19, with TRBD1 as a possible D gene (6 bases). V gave up 5 bases and J gave up 0 bases, with 14 bases separating them. This CDR3 has 16 amino acids. Germline CDR1 and CDR2: LNHDA and SQIVND (reference sequence). CDR3 DNA, as far as it was read: TGTGCCAGTAGTCCCCAGGGGACCGTAGCCAAAAACATT. Translation gives CASSPQGTVAKNI. The CDR3 in full is CASSPQGTVAKNIQYF. The full variable domain, in which reference TRBV19 and TRBJ2-4 provide the parts outside the CDR3, is DGGITQSPKYLFRKEGQNVTLSCEQNLNHDAMYWYRQDPGQGLRLIYYSQIVNDFQKGDIAEGYSVSREKKESFPLTVTSAQKNPTAFYLCASSPQGTVAKNIQYFGAGTRLSVL.

In its sample, this clone was seen many times. Read coverage stops 3 residues before the CDR3 terminus; the germline J gene supplies the remainder. V is TRBV7-2 and J is TRBJ2-1; TRBD2 aligns across 10 bases. The CDR3 spans 15 residues. The germline V gene has CDR1 SGHTA and CDR2 FQGNSA. V was pared by 5 bases and J by 9 bases, with 10 bases of the junction left unmatched. The sequenced part of the CDR3 DNA is TGTGCCAGCAGCCAGACTAGCGGGCCGATGAGTGAG. Its protein is CASSQTSGPMSE. The whole CDR3 protein reads CASSQTSGPMSEQFF.

This clone has at least ten counts. The read terminates 3 residues ahead of where the CDR3 ends, so the germline J gene completes it. This chain connects TRBV5-1 to TRBJ1-2, with D possibly TRBD1 on 5 matching bases. From germline, CDR1 is SGHRS and CDR2 YFSETQ. V shed 0 bases and J shed 2 bases, with 11 bases lying between them. This CDR3 is 15 amino acids long. CDR3 DNA, as far as it was read: TGCGCCAGCAGCTTGGCACAGGTGGGGAACTATGGC. Encoded protein: CASSLAQVGNYG. The entire CDR3 reads CASSLAQVGNYGYTF. Using reference TRBV5-1 and TRBJ1-2 for the parts outside the CDR3, the full variable domain is KAGVTQTPRYLIKTRGQQVTLSCSPISGHRSVSWYQQTPGQGLQFLFEYFSETQRNKGNFPGRFSGRQFSNSRSEMNVSTLELGDSALYLCASSLAQVGNYGYTFGSGTRLTVV.

A remark on this clone: Sequencing ends 3 residues short of the CDR3 end; the germline J gene provides the rest. The genes are TRBV19 and TRBJ2-3; 7 bases fit TRBD2. This CDR3 spans 16 amino acids. Germline CDR1 LNHDA, CDR2 SQIVND (reference sequence). V lost 7 bases to trimming and J lost 3 bases; unmatched junction nucleotides: 13. CDR3 sequence: CASNGFVGGGTDTQYF. The CDR3 bases that were read are TGTGCCAGTAACGGATTCGTTGGCGGGGGTACAGATACG.

This clone has a count of ten or more. The missing CDR3 end, 3 residues past where the read stops, is filled in from the germline J gene. This chain links TRBV18 with TRBJ2-1; 12 bases are a match to TRBD2. The J segment lost 7 bases and the V segment lost 1 base, leaving 5 bases of the junction unmatched. This CDR3 is 16 amino acids long. Germline CDR1 reads KGHSH; CDR2 reads LQKENI. The CDR3 sequence: CASSPQGLAGINEQFF. The sequenced CDR3 bases are TGTGCCAGCTCACCACAAGGACTAGCGGGGATAAATGAG.

This clone was picked up many times. Sequencing ends 3 residues short of the CDR3 end; the germline J gene provides the rest. The chain joins TRBV6-1 to TRBJ2-7; TRBD1 might be the D (6 bases). The length of the CDR3 is 14 residues. The germline V gene has CDR1 MNHNS and CDR2 SASEGT. V dropped 1 base and J dropped 3 bases, with 10 bases sitting between them. CDR3: CASSEGGHGYEQYF. The CDR3 bases that were read are TGTGCCAGCAGTGAAGGGGGACATGGCTACGAG.

This clone was detected many times. The sequenced fragment ends 3 residues before the CDR3 boundary, so the rest is inferred from the germline J gene. The J gene is TRBJ2-7, the V gene TRBV7-6, with no clear D. Germline lookup yields CDR1 SGHVS and CDR2 FNYEAQ. With 1 base removed from V and 3 bases from J, the gap between germline ends came to 10 bases. The CDR3 sequence is 14 residues long. The CDR3 is CASSLGGTVYEQYF. The sequenced CDR3 bases are TGTGCCAGCAGCTTAGGAGGTACAGTCTACGAG.

Many counts were recorded for this clone. The read ends 3 residues early relative to the CDR3; the germline J gene fills the gap. The rearrangement joins TRBV5-5 to TRBJ1-6; D unclear. The germline V gene encodes CDR1 SGHKS and CDR2 YYEKEE (reference sequence). The V end lost 4 bases, the J end lost 0 bases, and 8 bases lay between the germline ends. The CDR3 extends over 15 amino acids. This CDR3 reads CASSPSSSYNSPLHF. CDR3 DNA, as far as it was read: TGTGCCAGCAGCCCTTCTAGCTCCTATAATTCACCC.